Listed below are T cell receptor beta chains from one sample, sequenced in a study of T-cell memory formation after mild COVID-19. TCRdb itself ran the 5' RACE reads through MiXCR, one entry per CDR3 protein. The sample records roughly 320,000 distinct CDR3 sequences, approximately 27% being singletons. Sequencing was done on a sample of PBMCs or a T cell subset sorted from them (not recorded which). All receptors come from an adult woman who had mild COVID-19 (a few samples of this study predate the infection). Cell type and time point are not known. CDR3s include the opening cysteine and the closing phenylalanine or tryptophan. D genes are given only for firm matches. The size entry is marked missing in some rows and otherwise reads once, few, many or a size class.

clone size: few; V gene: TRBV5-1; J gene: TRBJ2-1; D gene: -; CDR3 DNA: TGCGCCAGCAGCCAAACGTCTTTATCTTACAATGAGCAGTTCTTC; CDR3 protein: CASSQTSLSYNEQFF
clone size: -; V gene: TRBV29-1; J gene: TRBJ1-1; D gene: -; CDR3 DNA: TGCAGCGTGGGATACAGCAACACTGAAGCTTTCTTT; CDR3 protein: CSVGYSNTEAFF
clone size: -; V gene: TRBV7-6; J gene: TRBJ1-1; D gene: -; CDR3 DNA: TGTGCCAGCAGCTTAGAGCCAGGGCCCGGTAACACTGAAGCTTTCTTT; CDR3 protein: CASSLEPGPGNTEAFF
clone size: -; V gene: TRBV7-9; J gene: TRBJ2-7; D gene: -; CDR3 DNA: TGTGCCAGCAGCCCCCCGGTGGTCCACGAGCAGTACTTC; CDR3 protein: CASSPPVVHEQYF
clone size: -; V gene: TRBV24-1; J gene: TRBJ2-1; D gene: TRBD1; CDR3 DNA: TGTGCCACCAGTGACCCGGGACAGGGCAGGGGACACACATGGAATGAGCAGTTCTTC; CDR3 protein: CATSDPGQGRGHTWNEQFF
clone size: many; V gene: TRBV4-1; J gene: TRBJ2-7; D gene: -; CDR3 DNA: TGCGCCAGCAGCCAAGTGGGGGGCTCCCACGAGCAGTACTTC; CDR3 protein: CASSQVGGSHEQYF
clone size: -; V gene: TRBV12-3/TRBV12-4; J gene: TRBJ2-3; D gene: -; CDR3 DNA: TGTGCCAGCAGTTTTTTTGTCCGAAGCACAGATACGCAGTATTTT; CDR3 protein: CASSFFVRSTDTQYF
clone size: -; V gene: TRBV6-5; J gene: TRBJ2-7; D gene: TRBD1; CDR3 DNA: TGTGCCAGCAGTGGGACAGGGAGGTTGTACGAGCAGTACTTC; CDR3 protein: CASSGTGRLYEQYF
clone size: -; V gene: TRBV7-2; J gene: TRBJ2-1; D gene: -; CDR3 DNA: TGTGCCAGCAGCCTCCCTGGAGGGTTAGAGCAGTTCTTC; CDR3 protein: CASSLPGGLEQFF
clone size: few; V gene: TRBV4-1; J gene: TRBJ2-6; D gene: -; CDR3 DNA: TGCGCCAGCAGCCAGGTAACAGGGATGAGCGGGGCCAACGTCCTGACTTTC; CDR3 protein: CASSQVTGMSGANVLTF
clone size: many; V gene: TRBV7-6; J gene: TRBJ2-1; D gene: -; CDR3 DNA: TGTGCCAGCAGCCTGAACACATACAATGAGCAGTTCTTC; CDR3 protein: CASSLNTYNEQFF
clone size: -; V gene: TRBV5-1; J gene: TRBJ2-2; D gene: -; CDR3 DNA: TGCGCCAGCAGGGCGGCGGGGACCGGGGAGCTGTTTTTT; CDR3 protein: CASRAAGTGELFF
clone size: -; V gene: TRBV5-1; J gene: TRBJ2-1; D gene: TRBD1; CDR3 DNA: TGCGCCAGCTCTCGACAGGGACCATACAATGAGCAGTTCTTC; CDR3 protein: CASSRQGPYNEQFF
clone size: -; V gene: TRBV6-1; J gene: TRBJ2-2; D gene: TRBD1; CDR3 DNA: TGTGCCAGCGGACGGGACAGAGTGAACACCGGGGAGCTGTTTTTT; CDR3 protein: CASGRDRVNTGELFF
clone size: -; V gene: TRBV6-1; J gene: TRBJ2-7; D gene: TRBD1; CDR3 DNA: TGTGCCAGCAGTGAAAGAGGGGGCTCGGAAGGATACGAGCAGTACTTC; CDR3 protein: CASSERGGSEGYEQYF
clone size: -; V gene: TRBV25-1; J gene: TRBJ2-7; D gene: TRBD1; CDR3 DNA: TGTGCCAGCACCTCGACAGGGGCCGAGCAGTACTTC; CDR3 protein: CASTSTGAEQYF
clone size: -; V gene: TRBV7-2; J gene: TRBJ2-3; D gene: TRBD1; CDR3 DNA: TGTGCCAGCAGCTTGCCGGGACAGGGGTCAGATACGCAGTATTTT; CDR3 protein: CASSLPGQGSDTQYF
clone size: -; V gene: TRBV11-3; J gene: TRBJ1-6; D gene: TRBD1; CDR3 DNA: TGTGCCAGCAGCCGGACAGGATTTATTTATAATTCACCCCTCCACTTT; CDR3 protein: CASSRTGFIYNSPLHF
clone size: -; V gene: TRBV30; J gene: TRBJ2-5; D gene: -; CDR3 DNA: TGTGCCTGGAACCCATGGACTCAGGGCGGGGAGACCCAGTACTTC; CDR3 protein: CAWNPWTQGGETQYF
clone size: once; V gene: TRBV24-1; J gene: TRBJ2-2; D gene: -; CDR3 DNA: TGTGCCACCAGAGGGACCACCGGGGAGCTGTTTTTT; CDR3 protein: CATRGTTGELFF
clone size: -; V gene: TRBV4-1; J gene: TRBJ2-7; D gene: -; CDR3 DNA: TGCGCCAGCAGCCAAGATGCGGGGGCGGACACCTACGAGCAGTACTTC; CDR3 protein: CASSQDAGADTYEQYF
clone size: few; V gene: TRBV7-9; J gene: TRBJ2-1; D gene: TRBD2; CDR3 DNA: TGTGCCAGCAGCTTAGCGGTTGTCGGGACTACGCAGTTCTTC; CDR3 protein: CASSLAVVGTTQFF
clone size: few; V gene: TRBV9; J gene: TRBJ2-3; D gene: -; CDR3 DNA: TGTGCCAGCAGCGCTTTAGGGAGAGGAACAGATACGCAGTATTTT; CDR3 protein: CASSALGRGTDTQYF
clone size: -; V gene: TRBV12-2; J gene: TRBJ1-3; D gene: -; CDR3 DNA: TGTGCAAGTCGCTTATTAGAGGTCCCCGAAAACACCATATATTTT; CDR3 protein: CASRLLEVPENTIYF
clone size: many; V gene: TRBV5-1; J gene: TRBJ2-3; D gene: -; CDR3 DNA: TGCGCCAGCAGCTTGTACGCAGATACGCAGTATTTT; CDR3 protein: CASSLYADTQYF
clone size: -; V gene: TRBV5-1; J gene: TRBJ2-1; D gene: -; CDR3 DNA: TGCGCCAGCAGCTCCGACTACGCCGAGCAGTTCTTC; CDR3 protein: CASSSDYAEQFF
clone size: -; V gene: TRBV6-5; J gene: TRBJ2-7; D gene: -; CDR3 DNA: TGTGCCAGCAGACTCGACAGGCGACGATCCTACGAGCAGTACTTC; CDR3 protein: CASRLDRRRSYEQYF
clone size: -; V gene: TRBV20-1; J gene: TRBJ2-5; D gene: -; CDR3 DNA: TGCAGTGCTAACGACAGGTACCAAGAGACCCAGTACTTC; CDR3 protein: CSANDRYQETQYF
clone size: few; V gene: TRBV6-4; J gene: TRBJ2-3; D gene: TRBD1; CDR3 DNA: TGTGCCAGCAGTGCCGCGGACAGGGATAACACAGATACGCAGTATTTT; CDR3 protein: CASSAADRDNTDTQYF
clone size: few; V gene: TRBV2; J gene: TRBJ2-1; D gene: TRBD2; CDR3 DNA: TGTGCCAGCAGCCCGACTAGCGGGGGGGCCGGGGAGCAGTTCTTC; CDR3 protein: CASSPTSGGAGEQFF
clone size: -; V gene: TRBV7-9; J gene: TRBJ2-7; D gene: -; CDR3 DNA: TGTGCCAGCAGCTTAGGACTGAAAAGCTCCTACGAGCAGTACTTC; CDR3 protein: CASSLGLKSSYEQYF
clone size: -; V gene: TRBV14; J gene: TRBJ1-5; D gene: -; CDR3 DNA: TGTGCCAGCAGCCAAGACAGGGGTCCCCAGCATTTT; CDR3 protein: CASSQDRGPQHF
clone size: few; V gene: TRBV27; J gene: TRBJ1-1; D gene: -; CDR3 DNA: TGTGCCAGCAGTTTAGGTATCGACAGATTCATGAACACTGAAGCTTTCTTT; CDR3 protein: CASSLGIDRFMNTEAFF
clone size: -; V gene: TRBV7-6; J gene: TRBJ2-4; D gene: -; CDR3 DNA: TGTGCCAGCAGCTTAGCCCGTGGGAACATTCAGTACTTC; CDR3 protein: CASSLARGNIQYF
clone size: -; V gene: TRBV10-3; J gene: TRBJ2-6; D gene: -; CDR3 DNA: TGTGCCATCGGCCTGGCGGGGGCCAACGTCCTGACTTTC; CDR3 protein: CAIGLAGANVLTF
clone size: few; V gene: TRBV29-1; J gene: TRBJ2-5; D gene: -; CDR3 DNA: TGCAGCGTCGACCACCCGGTGGGTGCGGAGACCCAGTACTTC; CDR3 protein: CSVDHPVGAETQYF
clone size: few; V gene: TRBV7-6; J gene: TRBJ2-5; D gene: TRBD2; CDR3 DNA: TGTGCCAGCAGCCTCCTCAGCGGGAGGGCCGTGGAGACCCAGTACTTC; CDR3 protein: CASSLLSGRAVETQYF
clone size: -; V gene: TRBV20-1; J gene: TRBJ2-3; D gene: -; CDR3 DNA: TGCAGTGCTAGAGTCGGGGGAGGCACAGATACGCAGTATTTT; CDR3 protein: CSARVGGGTDTQYF
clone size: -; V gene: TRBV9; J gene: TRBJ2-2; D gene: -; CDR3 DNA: TGTGCCAGCAGCTCCGACAGCTCGAACACCGGGGAGCTGTTTTTT; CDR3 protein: CASSSDSSNTGELFF
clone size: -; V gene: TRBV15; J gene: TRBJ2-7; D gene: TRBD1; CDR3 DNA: TGTGCCACCAGCACCAGGGGGGCAGGGGGCAAGTACGAGCAGTACTTC; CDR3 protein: CATSTRGAGGKYEQYF
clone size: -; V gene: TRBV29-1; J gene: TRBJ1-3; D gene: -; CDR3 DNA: TGCAGCGTTGAAGAAACAGGTGTTAACACCATATATTTT; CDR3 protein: CSVEETGVNTIYF
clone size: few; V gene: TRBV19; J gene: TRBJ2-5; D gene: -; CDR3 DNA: TGTGCCAGTAGCGACACCCCCCAAGAGACCCAGTACTTC; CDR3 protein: CASSDTPQETQYF
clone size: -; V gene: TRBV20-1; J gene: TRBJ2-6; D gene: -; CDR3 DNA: TGCAGTGCTAGACGTGGACAGTCTGGGGCCAACGTCCTGACTTTC; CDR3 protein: CSARRGQSGANVLTF
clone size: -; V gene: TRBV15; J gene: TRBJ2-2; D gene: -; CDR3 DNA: TGTGCCACCAGCAGAGATCTGCTAGCGTTGGGCACCGGGGAGCTGTTTTTT; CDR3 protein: CATSRDLLALGTGELFF
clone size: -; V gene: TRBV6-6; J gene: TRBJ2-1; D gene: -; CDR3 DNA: TGTGCCAGCAGCCTACTCAACGGGGTAAATGAGCAGTTCTTC; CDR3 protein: CASSLLNGVNEQFF
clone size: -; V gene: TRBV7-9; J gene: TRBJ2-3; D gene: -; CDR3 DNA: TGTGCCAGCAGCACACCGGACCGATCGGATACGCAGTATTTT; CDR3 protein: CASSTPDRSDTQYF
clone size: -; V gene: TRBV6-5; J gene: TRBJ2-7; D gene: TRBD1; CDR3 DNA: TGTGCCAGCAGTGGAATGAGACAGGGAAATACCTACGAGCAGTACTTC; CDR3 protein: CASSGMRQGNTYEQYF